This entry concerns a single TCR beta chain. Its target antigen remains unknown. There are no base qualities to consult, and no much larger clone falls within one base. These data originate in a study of human thymus T cells (dated by TCRdb to about 2020). A note on the overall study: The study used under ten infant thymus samples plus four related peripheral blood samples to characterize TCR alpha and beta repertoires. The infant donors were 7 to 244 days old, and the cohort included about 6 males and two females. Broader findings and caveats from the paper: V and J gene segment usage appeared biased in both thymic and peripheral blood repertoires. According to the related research, thymic TCR repertoires were highly overlapping among unrelated individuals. On average, thymus samples gave 650,000 to 850,000 unique TCRB clonotypes, whereas blood samples gave about 84,000.

Thymus tissue was obtained as surgical resects removed during corrective cardiac surgery. Donors were immunologically healthy infants undergoing open corrective cardiac surgery for congenital heart defects in Finland. Thymocytes were released mechanically from tissue and stored at -70 °C as pellets of 10-30 million cells. A QIAsymphony instrument was used to extract genomic DNA from frozen cell pellets. Using the immunoSEQ multiplex PCR assay, the TCRB and TCRAD loci were amplified from a standardized quantity of quality-controlled genomic DNA. The amplicons spanned the V(D)J region and were long enough to cover the CDR3 and allow V and J genes to be identified. Through the commercial immunoSEQ service, the amplicons were sequenced on an Illumina platform. In the original analysis: Primer bias and sequencing errors were corrected as previously described, and TCRAD and TCRB definitions were based on the IMGT database. The repertoires were analysed using immunoSEQ Analyzer 3.0 and VDJTools for basic statistics, V/J segment usage, diversity estimates, rarefaction and pairwise overlap. Chao1, ChaoE, Efron-Thisted, Shannon and inverse Simpson indices were used to estimate diversity, which was also estimated on datasets down-sampled to the smallest sample. Repertoire overlap used strict matching of CDR3 nucleotide sequence, V gene and J gene, with Jaccard-based multidimensional scaling clustering. TCRdb carries this immuneACCESS record with in-frame sequences only. Its versions omit some clonotypes, under half of them owing to an unresolved V gene in the studies checked, with the rest unexplained. V and J calls and clone size are copied from that table; D and trimming were computed from the DNA. The sample includes roughly 130,000 clones, with more than 90% observed a single time. The leading ten clones occupy 0.02% to 0.03% of the sample.

The junction shows trimming of 1 base on V and 9 bases on J, plus 13 bases between the germline ends. CDR1 and CDR2, looked up from the germline V gene, are MGHRA and YSYEKL. From its cysteine to its phenylalanine, the CDR3 spans 15 amino acids. Here the CDR3 DNA is all that survives: 45 bases in frame from base 1. The TCR sequence derives from a boy under two years old with a congenital heart defect but otherwise immunologically healthy. The sequence links TRBV4-1 to TRBJ1-6, and perhaps TRBD1 as D gene, on 6 matching bases. Material for sequencing was thymus tissue. The CDR3 corresponds to CASSQAREGGSPLHF. The nucleotide sequence reads TGCGCCAGCAGCCAAGCGAGGGAAGGGGGTTCACCCCTCCACTTT.